This T cell receptor beta chain stems from a study of radiation and T cells in renal cell carcinoma. Study as a whole: Nephrectomy followed 15 Gy stereotactic body radiation by 4 weeks.

TCRdb's copy holds only in-frame clones and misses some; the assay was immunoSEQ multiplex PCR. Of around 26,000 clones in the sample, over 70% are singletons; the top ten hold approximately 30%. Specified time point: blood 2 weeks post-SBRT. The treatment denotes: 15 Gy SBRT to primary tumor, nephrectomy 4 weeks later. This renal cell carcinoma was of the clear cell type. CDR3 length: 21 amino acids. Germline assignment: CDR1 SGHRS and CDR2 YFSETQ. The V gene end was trimmed by 0 bases and the J gene end by 3 bases; junction bases not matched to a gene: 17. Whole-study findings and limits: From baseline, blood top tumor clonotypes peaked at 2 weeks post-radiation.

Details on this clone: Its antigen is as yet unknown.

The receptor was isolated from a man between 60 and 75 years old with renal cell carcinoma. The chain joins TRBV5-1 to TRBJ2-5, with 13 positions matching TRBD2. The specimen comprised blood, sampled from a patient whose treatment included radiotherapy and nephrectomy. The CDR3 here is CASSLELAGLAGEGGEETQYF. Here the CDR3 DNA reads TGCGCCAGCAGCTTGGAACTGGCTGGACTAGCGGGAGAAGGAGGGGAAGAGACCCAGTACTTC.